The 13 T cell receptor beta chains below were found in one sample sequenced in a study of long-term antiretroviral therapy in people with HIV. Run at survey level, the immunoSEQ assay was version v3.0. Measured with immunoSEQ multiplex PCR; TCRdb has only the in-frame clones, and not every one. Among roughly 33,000 clones listed, around 72% were seen once. This specimen was unsorted PBMCs, taken 3.1 years after starting antiretroviral therapy. The receptors originated from a woman between 45 and 60 years old with HIV.

The J gene is TRBJ2-7, the V gene TRBV9; D possibly corresponds to TRBD1 (6 bases). The CDR3 length is 15 residues. The ends were cut back, 4 bases at V and 1 base at J, with 15 bases in the middle. Germline CDR1 SGDLS, CDR2 YYNGEE. The CDR3 bases are TGTGCCAGCAGCCCCAACCCGGACAGTTCCTACGAGCAGTACTTC. As protein: CASSPNPDSSYEQYF.

CDR3 DNA sequence: TGTGCCAGCAGCTTTCCGGGGGCAGGGGTGAATGAGCAGTTCTTC. This encodes CASSFPGAGVNEQFF. The chain employs TRBV7-9 and TRBJ2-1; D possibly uses TRBD1 or TRBD2 (6 bases each). CDR3 length equals 15 residues. Germline V gene lookup returns CDR1 SEHNR and CDR2 FQNEAQ (reference sequence). V lost 3 bases to trimming and J lost 7 bases, with 16 bases between them. Complete variable domain (other parts from reference TRBV7-9 and TRBJ2-1): DTGVSQNPRHKITKRGQNVTFRCDPISEHNRLYWYRQTLGQGPEFLTYFQNEAQLEKSRLLSDRFSAERPKGSFSTLEIQRTEQGDSAMYLCASSFPGAGVNEQFFGPGTRLTVL.

The chain uses TRBV2 and TRBJ1-5; 9 nucleotides agree with TRBD1. The germline gives CDR1 SNHLY, CDR2 FYNNEI. The CDR3 spans 15 residues. V lost 4 bases, J lost 9 bases, and 10 bases stayed unmatched. CDR3 bases: TGTGCCAGCAGTGTTTCGGGACAGGGCCCTCGGCCCCAGCATTTT. As protein: CASSVSGQGPRPQHF.

This clone was counted a single time. The rearrangement links TRBV15 to TRBJ1-1, with D unclear. The CDR3 runs to 13 residues. Trimming removed 1 base from V and 5 bases from J, with 8 bases in between. The germline gives CDR1 LNHNV, CDR2 YYDKDF (reference sequence). The CDR3 DNA follows: TGTGCCACCAGCAGAGGGTGGCAGACTGAAGCTTTCTTT. Translating gives CATSRGWQTEAFF.

This chain links TRBV7-8 with TRBJ2-7; D is ambiguous. Trimming took off 1 base at V and 4 bases at J, with 8 bases between the two ends. The germline CDR1 and CDR2 sequences are SGHVS and FQNEAQ. This CDR3 is built from 13 residues. Written as DNA, the CDR3 is TGTGCCAGCAGCTTAGTGTCTTTATACGAGCAGTACTTC. Its translation is CASSLVSLYEQYF.

This chain uses TRBV5-1 with TRBJ1-4, with 9 bases matching TRBD1. Germline V CDR1 and CDR2: SGHRS, YFSETQ. The V gene end was trimmed by 4 bases and the J gene end by 8 bases; junction bases not matched to a gene: 15. The CDR3 spans 17 residues. The CDR3 DNA sequence: TGCGCCAGCAGCCCAAACCCCGAACAGGGGGCGCGCGAAAAACTGTTTTTT. Its protein product is CASSPNPEQGAREKLFF.

J is TRBJ2-2 and V is TRBV7-2; unclear D gene. V gave up 1 base and J gave up 3 bases, with 6 bases separating them. The CDR3 runs to 14 residues. Germline V lookup: CDR1 SGHTA, CDR2 FQGNSA. CDR3 sequence reads: CASSLVLDTGELFF. The CDR3 DNA reads TGTGCCAGCAGCTTAGTCCTTGACACCGGGGAGCTGTTTTTT.

J is TRBJ1-6 and V is TRBV27; D gene ambiguous. V lost 2 bases and J 0 bases, leaving 8 bases between the germline ends. This CDR3 is 16 amino acids long. The V gene's germline CDR1 is MNHEY and CDR2 SMNVEV (reference sequence). CDR3 nucleotide sequence: TGTGCCAGCAGTTTAGACGGGAGCTCCTATAATTCACCCCTCCACTTT. Translated: CASSLDGSSYNSPLHF.

The chain employs TRBV7-3 and TRBJ1-2; 8 bases match TRBD1. Germline V gives CDR1 SGHTA, CDR2 FQGTGA. The CDR3 is 13 amino acids. Losses at the gene ends were 5 bases for V and 6 bases for J; bases not matched to a gene: 5. The DNA for the CDR3 is TGTGCCAGCAGCGCGCCGGGACAGGATGGCTACACCTTC. Its protein is CASSAPGQDGYTF.

This clone was counted only a few times. V is TRBV5-5 and J is TRBJ1-3; the D gene is possibly TRBD1 (5 bases). The germline CDR1 and CDR2 sequences are SGHKS and YYEKEE (reference sequence). The CDR3 totals 17 residues. V lost 3 bases and J lost 0, with 16 bases in between. DNA for the CDR3: TGTGCCAGCAGCTCCTCCATAGGGGACGGCTCTGGAAACACCATATATTTT. Amino acids: CASSSSIGDGSGNTIYF.

The J gene is TRBJ2-7, the V gene TRBV25-1; D unresolved. The CDR3 runs to 12 residues. CDR1 is MGHDK and CDR2 is SYGVNS in the germline V gene. V was pared by 4 bases and J by 2 bases, with 6 bases between. This CDR3 is CASSGDTYEQYV. The CDR3, as DNA: TGTGCCAGCAGTGGGGATACCTACGAGCAGTACGTC.

This chain links TRBV7-9 with TRBJ2-5, with 12 bases lining up with TRBD1. The CDR3 sequence is 17 residues long. The junction had 11 bases not matched to a gene; V was cut back by 3 bases and J by 6 bases. From germline, CDR1 is SEHNR and CDR2 FQNEAQ (reference sequence). CDR3 in amino acids: CASSLDLGQGALKTQYF. The CDR3 region has the DNA TGTGCCAGCAGCTTGGACCTGGGACAGGGGGCGTTGAAGACCCAGTACTTC.

The gene calls are TRBV5-1 and TRBJ2-3, with 12 bases fitting TRBD2. The CDR3 runs to 16 residues. The J segment lost 7 bases and the V segment lost 0 bases, leaving 6 bases of the junction unmatched. Germline CDR1 reads SGHRS; CDR2 reads YFSETQ. CDR3 residues: CASSLGSSGGANTQYF. The CDR3 DNA reads as TGCGCCAGCAGCTTGGGGTCTAGCGGGGGGGCTAATACGCAGTATTTT.